These T cell receptor beta chains were read from a single sample in a study of blood T cell repertoires in COVID-19. Here immunoSEQ multiplex PCR was the method, and the copy in TCRdb shows in-frame clones only, minus some. Counted here are 120,000 or so clones, roughly 90% occurring once; the ten biggest clones make up approximately 8%. The sequencing input was peripheral blood. Receptor source: a man aged 50 to 60 with acute or convalescent COVID-19. Each CDR3 is given without its conserved first and last residue.

ATSGGTGHLNQPQH | TRBV15
ASSQGTGNYGYT | TRBV4-3
ASSLQVEQY | TRBV7-2
ASSSIGTGGTEAF | TRBV7-9
ASSDEGETQY | TRBV6-1
ASSRGQGGNQPQH | TRBV6-6
ASSSLGTGMYEQY | TRBV11-3
SARVDGELF | TRBV20-1
ASSETGERGTQY | TRBV6-4
ASSFYRRQGSNSPLH | TRBV5-1
ASSLSTGTDQH | TRBV19
ASSRGNPSADTQY | TRBV7-2
ASSFATLRTQDTQY | TRBV7-8
ASSWRTGNYDYGYT | TRBV5-4
ARSPVVTGGHGYT | TRBV5-3
ASSDFSGTVTYNEQF | TRBV6-1
AWSVGQGTNSPLH | TRBV30
AWSFTGLGDAF | TRBV30
ATIIKRDRGFDGYT | TRBV24-1
ASRSSGVGYGYT | TRBV28
SVERDSWDQETQY | TRBV29-1
ASSHRLAGADTQY | TRBV4-1
ASWQDEQY | TRBV2
ASSLSATGELF | TRBV27
ASSLFRPTGANEQY | TRBV5-1
ASSLRPGGIGTSPLH | TRBV19
ASSLALSGTLLH | TRBV7-2
ASSYSIAGHNEQF | TRBV6-5
ASSLSTQGYGELF | TRBV11-3
ASSPGLADLQQY | TRBV6-5
ASSLLGGVYEQY | TRBV3-1/TRBV3-2
ASSPLSSGRIRTGELF | TRBV14
ASSELRNTQY | TRBV25-1
ASSYFPGGPWETQY | TRBV6-5
ASSPGTGENEKLF | TRBV7-9
ASSIGGDRNTEAF | TRBV19
ASSQDLAGTSYNEQF | TRBV4-1
ASSLFGLAGQETQY | TRBV28
SVSNTEAF | TRBV29-1
ASSQSPGQGVYEQY | TRBV4-1
ASSHPDRAGTGELF | TRBV14
ASSFSLRDEQY | TRBV5-6
ASSQGDRSEQF | TRBV28
ASSLRQGLYYGYT | TRBV19
ASSSISGPPCGTDTQY | TRBV5-1
ASSFFRGTEAF | TRBV19
AISDRTDTQY | TRBV10-3
ASSADRDDYGYT | TRBV5-4
ASRNQGQETQY | TRBV5-1
ASSWGTVQETQY | TRBV6-6
ASSMLAGPYEQY | TRBV7-2
ASSSGTSGSHSYEQY | TRBV5-4
ASSPVWGGTDTQY | TRBV9
ATSDVMATSGDYTGELF | TRBV24-1
ASSYRGSYSNQPQH | TRBV6-9